This is a list of T cell receptor beta chains from one sample in a study of early T cells in non-severe SARS-CoV-2 infection. TCRdb analysed the 5' RACE reads with MiXCR anew, one entry per CDR3 protein. The repertoire holds around 26,000 distinct CDR3 sequences, with 4.5% to 5.5% as singletons. The sequenced sample consisted of whole blood. The receptors were sampled from an adult who was a healthcare worker with PCR-confirmed SARS-CoV-2 infection or an uninfected control (not recorded which). Both conserved end residues are part of each CDR3. Each record gives: V gene, J gene, CDR3 length, CDR3 protein.

v_gene: TRBV11-2
j_gene: TRBJ1-1
len: 15
CDR3aa: CASSLTGGARTEAFF

v_gene: TRBV11-3
j_gene: TRBJ1-1
len: 13
CDR3aa: CASSLLGGSEAFF

v_gene: TRBV30
j_gene: TRBJ1-2
len: 14
CDR3aa: CAWSAAYINYGYTF

v_gene: TRBV19
j_gene: TRBJ1-5
len: 14
CDR3aa: CASRVTGSNQPQHF

v_gene: TRBV6-5
j_gene: TRBJ1-2
len: 16
CDR3aa: CASSYSPGQGVHGYTF

v_gene: TRBV11-1
j_gene: TRBJ1-2
len: 15
CDR3aa: CASSSTLEGFHGYTF

v_gene: TRBV27
j_gene: TRBJ2-3
len: 15
CDR3aa: CASSYLKPDTDTQYF

v_gene: TRBV20-1
j_gene: TRBJ2-7
len: 14
CDR3aa: CSAPGPGGIYEQYF

v_gene: TRBV4-3
j_gene: TRBJ2-1
len: 16
CDR3aa: CASSQDSSSSYNEQFF

v_gene: TRBV3-1
j_gene: TRBJ2-7
len: 14
CDR3aa: CASSRYGPSYEQYF

v_gene: TRBV4-1
j_gene: TRBJ2-1
len: 15
CDR3aa: CASRKLAGVHNEQFF

v_gene: TRBV12-3/TRBV12-4
j_gene: TRBJ2-7
len: 12
CDR3aa: CASSPGIYEQYF

v_gene: TRBV6-5
j_gene: TRBJ1-3
len: 15
CDR3aa: CASSLSGALGNTIYF

v_gene: TRBV9
j_gene: TRBJ1-1
len: 13
CDR3aa: CASSTVGGTEAFF

v_gene: TRBV12-3/TRBV12-4
j_gene: TRBJ1-4
len: 14
CDR3aa: CASRPSGGDEKLFF

v_gene: TRBV5-4
j_gene: TRBJ2-6
len: 16
CDR3aa: CASSSPTSPGANVLTF

v_gene: TRBV29-1
j_gene: TRBJ1-1
len: 12
CDR3aa: CSVEEESAEAFF

v_gene: TRBV6-5
j_gene: TRBJ1-1
len: 12
CDR3aa: CASGGGSSEAFF

v_gene: TRBV3-1
j_gene: TRBJ1-5
len: 15
CDR3aa: CASSPRTGEGQPQHF

v_gene: TRBV9
j_gene: TRBJ1-1
len: 14
CDR3aa: CASSGRGARAEAFF

v_gene: TRBV25-1
j_gene: TRBJ2-6
len: 18
CDR3aa: CASSGEGRGVSGANVLTF

v_gene: TRBV20-1
j_gene: TRBJ2-3
len: 15
CDR3aa: CSAGGIAENTDTQYF